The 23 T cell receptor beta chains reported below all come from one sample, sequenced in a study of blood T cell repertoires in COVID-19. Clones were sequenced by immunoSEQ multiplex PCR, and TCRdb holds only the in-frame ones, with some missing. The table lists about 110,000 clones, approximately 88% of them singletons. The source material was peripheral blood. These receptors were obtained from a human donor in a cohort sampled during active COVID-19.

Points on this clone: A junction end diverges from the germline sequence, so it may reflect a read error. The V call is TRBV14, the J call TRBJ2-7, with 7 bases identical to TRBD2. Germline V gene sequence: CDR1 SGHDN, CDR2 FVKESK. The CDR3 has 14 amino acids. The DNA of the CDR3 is TGTGCCAGCAGCCAAGATGGGGAGGTAGCGGGCCTTCACTTC. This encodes CASSQDGEVAGLHF.

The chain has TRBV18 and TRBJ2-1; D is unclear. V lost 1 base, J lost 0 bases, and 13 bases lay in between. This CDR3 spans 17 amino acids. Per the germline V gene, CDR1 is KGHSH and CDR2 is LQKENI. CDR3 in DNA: TGTGCCAGCTCACCACAATCACCTTTTAGCTCCTACAATGAGCAGTTCTTC. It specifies CASSPQSPFSSYNEQFF.

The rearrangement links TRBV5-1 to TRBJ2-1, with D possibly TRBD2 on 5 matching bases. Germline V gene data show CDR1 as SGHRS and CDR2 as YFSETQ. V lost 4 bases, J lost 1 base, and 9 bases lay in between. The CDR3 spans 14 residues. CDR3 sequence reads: CASSPRGSYNEQFF. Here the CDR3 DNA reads TGCGCCAGCAGCCCCCGGGGTTCCTACAATGAGCAGTTCTTC.

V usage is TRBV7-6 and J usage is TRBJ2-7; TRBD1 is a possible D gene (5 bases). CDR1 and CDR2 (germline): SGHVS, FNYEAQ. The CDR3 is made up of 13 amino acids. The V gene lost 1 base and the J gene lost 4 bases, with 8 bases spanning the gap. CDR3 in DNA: TGTGCCAGCAGCTTAGGGGCAGGGTACGAGCAGTACTTC. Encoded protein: CASSLGAGYEQYF.

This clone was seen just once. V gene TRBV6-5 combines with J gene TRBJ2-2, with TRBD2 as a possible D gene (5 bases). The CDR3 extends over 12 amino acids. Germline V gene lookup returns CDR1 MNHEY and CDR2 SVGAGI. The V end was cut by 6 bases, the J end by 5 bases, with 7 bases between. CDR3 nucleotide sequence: TGTGCCAGCAGGTCGGGAACCGGGGAGCTGTTTTTT. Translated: CASRSGTGELFF.

The CDR3 DNA reads TGCGCCAGCAGCCAAGCGGATGGAGATGAAAAACTGTTTTTT. Amino acid sequence: CASSQADGDEKLFF. J is TRBJ1-4 and V is TRBV4-1; D unclear. The germline V and J ends were trimmed by 1 base and 6 bases, with 9 bases remaining between them. Germline-derived CDR1 and CDR2 are MGHRA and YSYEKL. The CDR3 totals 14 residues.

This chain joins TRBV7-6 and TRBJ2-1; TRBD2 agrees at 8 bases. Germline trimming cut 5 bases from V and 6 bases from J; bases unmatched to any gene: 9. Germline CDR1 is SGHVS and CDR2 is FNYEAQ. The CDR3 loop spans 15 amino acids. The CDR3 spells CASSAVGRASNEQFF. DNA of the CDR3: TGTGCCAGCAGCGCTGTCGGGAGGGCCAGCAATGAGCAGTTCTTC.

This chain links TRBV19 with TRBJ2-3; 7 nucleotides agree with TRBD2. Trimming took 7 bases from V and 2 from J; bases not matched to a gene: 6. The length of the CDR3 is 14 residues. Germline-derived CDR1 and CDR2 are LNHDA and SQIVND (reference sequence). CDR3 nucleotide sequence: TGTGCCAGTATCAGCGGGGACTTCACAGATACGCAGTATTTT. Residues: CASISGDFTDTQYF.

The DNA of the CDR3 is TGTGCCAGCAGTGAACTCCCCGGACAGGGGTATGGCTACACCTTC. It yields the protein CASSELPGQGYGYTF. This rearrangement joins TRBV6-1 to TRBJ1-2; 9 nucleotides match TRBD1. Germline CDR1 reads MNHNS; CDR2 reads SASEGT. The CDR3 totals 15 residues. Trimming cost V 2 bases and J 5 bases; bases outside gene matches: 6.

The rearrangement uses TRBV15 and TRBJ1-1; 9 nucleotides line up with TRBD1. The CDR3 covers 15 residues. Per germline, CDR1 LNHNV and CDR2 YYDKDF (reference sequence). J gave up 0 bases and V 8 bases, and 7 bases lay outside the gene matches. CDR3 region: CATSDRDRVNTEAFF. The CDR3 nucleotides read TGTGCCACCTCAGACCGGGACAGGGTGAACACTGAAGCTTTCTTT.

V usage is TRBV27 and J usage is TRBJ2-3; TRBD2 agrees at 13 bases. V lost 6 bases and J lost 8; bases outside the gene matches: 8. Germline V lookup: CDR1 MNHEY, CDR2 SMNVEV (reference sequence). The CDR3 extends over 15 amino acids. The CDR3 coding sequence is TGTGCCAGCAGATCCGGGACTAGCGGGACGAGTACGCAGTATTTT. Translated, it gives CASRSGTSGTSTQYF.

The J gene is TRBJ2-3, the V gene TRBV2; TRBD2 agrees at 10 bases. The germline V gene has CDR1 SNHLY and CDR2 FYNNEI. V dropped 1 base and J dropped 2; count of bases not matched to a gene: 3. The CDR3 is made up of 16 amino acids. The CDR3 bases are TGTGCCAGCAGTGAAGGGACTAGCGGATACACAGATACGCAGTATTTT. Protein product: CASSEGTSGYTDTQYF.

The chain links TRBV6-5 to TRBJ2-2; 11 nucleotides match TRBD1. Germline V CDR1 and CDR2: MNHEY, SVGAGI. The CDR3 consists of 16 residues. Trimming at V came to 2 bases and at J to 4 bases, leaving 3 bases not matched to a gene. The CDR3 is CASSYGTGGITGELFF. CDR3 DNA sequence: TGTGCCAGCAGTTACGGGACAGGGGGAATCACCGGGGAGCTGTTTTTT.

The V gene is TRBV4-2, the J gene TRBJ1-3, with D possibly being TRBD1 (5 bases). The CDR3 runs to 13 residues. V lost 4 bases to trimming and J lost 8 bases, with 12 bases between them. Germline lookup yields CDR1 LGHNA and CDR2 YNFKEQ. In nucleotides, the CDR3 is TGTGCCAGCAGCCCCGGGGACTGGGACACCATATATTTT. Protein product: CASSPGDWDTIYF.

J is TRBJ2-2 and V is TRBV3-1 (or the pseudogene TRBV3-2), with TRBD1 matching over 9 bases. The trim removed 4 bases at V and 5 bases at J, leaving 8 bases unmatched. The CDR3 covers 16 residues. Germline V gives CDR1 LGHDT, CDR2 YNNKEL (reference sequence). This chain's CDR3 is CASSPWDRAITGELFF. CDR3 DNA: TGTGCCAGCAGCCCCTGGGACAGGGCCATAACCGGGGAGCTGTTTTTT.

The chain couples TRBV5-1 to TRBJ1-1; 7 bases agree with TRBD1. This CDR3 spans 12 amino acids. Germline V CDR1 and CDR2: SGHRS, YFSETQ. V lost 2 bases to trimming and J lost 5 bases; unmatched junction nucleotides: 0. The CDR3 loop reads CASSLQGTEAFF. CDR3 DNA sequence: TGCGCCAGCAGCTTACAGGGGACTGAAGCTTTCTTT.

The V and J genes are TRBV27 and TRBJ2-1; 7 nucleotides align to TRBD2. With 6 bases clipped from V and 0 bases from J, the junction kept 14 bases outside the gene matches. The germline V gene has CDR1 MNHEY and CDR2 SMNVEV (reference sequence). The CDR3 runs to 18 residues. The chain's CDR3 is CASRGVAGPPSSYNEQFF. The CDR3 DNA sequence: TGTGCCAGCAGGGGGGTAGCGGGTCCTCCCAGCTCCTACAATGAGCAGTTCTTC.

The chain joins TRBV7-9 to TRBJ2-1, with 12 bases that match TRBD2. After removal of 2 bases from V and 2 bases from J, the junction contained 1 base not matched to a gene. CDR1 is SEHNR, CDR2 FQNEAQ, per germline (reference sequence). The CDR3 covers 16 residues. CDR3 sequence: CASSLLAGGPYNEQFF. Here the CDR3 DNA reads TGTGCCAGCAGCTTACTAGCGGGAGGGCCCTACAATGAGCAGTTCTTC.

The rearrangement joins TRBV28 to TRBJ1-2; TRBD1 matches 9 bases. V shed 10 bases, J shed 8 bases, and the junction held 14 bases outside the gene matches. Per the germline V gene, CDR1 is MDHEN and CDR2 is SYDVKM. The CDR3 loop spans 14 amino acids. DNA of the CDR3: TGTGCCACAACCGGGACAGGGAATAGGATGGGCTACACCTTC. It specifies CATTGTGNRMGYTF.

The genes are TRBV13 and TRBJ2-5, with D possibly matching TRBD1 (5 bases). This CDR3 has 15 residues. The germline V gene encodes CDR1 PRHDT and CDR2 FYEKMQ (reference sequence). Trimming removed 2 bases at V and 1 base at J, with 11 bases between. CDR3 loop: CASSLSGAAQETQYF. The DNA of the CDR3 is TGTGCCAGCAGCTTAAGTGGGGCGGCCCAAGAGACCCAGTACTTC.

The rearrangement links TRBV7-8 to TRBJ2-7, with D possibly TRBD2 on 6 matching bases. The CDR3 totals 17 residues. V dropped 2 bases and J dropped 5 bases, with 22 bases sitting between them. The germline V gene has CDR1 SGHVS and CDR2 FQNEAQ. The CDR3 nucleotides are TGTGCCAGCAGCTTACCCCCGGGGCGAGCTAGCGTCCACGAGCAGTACTTC. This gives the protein CASSLPPGRASVHEQYF.

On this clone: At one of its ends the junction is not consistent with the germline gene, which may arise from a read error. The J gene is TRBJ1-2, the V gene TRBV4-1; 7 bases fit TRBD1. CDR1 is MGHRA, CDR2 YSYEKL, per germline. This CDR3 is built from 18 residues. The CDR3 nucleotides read TGCGCCAGCAGACAAGAGGTCAGGGGGGCAACCCCTAACTATGGCTACACCTTC. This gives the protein CASRQEVRGATPNYGYTF.

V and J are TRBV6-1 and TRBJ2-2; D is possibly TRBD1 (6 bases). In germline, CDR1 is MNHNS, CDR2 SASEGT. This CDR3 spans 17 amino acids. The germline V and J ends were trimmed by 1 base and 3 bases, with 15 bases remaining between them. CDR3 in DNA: TGTGCCAGCAGTGAAGGGTGGGCAGGGGACGACACCGGGGAGCTGTTTTTT. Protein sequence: CASSEGWAGDDTGELFF.